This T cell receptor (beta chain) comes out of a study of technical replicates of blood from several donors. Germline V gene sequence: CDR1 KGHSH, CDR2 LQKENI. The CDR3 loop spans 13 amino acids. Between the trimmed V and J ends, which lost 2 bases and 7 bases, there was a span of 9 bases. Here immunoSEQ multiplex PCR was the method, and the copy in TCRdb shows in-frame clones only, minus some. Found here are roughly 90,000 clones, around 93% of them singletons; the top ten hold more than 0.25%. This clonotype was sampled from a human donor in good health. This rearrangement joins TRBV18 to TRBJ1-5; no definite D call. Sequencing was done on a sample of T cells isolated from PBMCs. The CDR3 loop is CASSPGRGQPQHF. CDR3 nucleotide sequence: TGTGCCAGCTCACCAGGGAGAGGACAGCCCCAGCATTTT. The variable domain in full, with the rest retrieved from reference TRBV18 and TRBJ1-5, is NAGVMQNPRHLVRRRGQEARLRCSPMKGHSHVYWYRQLPEEGLKFMVYLQKENIIDESGMPKERFSAEFPKEGPSILRIQQVVRGDSAAYFCASSPGRGQPQHFGDGTRLSIL.